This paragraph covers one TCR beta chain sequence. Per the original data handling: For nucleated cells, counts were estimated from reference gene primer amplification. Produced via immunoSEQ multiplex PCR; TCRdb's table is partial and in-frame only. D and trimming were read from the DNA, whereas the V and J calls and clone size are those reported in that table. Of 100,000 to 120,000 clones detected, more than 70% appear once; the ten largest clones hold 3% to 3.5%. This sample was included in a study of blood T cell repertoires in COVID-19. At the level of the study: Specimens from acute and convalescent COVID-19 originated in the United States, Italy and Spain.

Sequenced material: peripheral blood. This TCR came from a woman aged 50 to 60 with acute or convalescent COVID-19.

The CDR3 bases are TGTGCCAGCAGTGCCCGCCAGGCGAATTCACCCCTCCACTTT. It encodes CASSARQANSPLHF. This chain links TRBV2 with TRBJ1-6; D gene unclear. Between the trimmed V and J ends, which lost 4 bases and 7 bases, there was a span of 11 bases. The CDR3 runs 14 residues. Per germline, CDR1 SNHLY and CDR2 FYNNEI. Together with reference TRBV2 and TRBJ1-6, the CDR3 gives the full variable domain: EPEVTQTPSHQVTQMGQEVILRCVPISNHLYFYWYRQILGQKVEFLVSFYNNEISEKSEIFDDQFSVERPDGSNFTLKIRSTKLEDSAMYFCASSARQANSPLHFGNGTRLTVT.